Listed below are T cell receptor beta chains from one sample, sequenced in a study of T cell changes during pregnancy in multiple sclerosis. Sequenced by immunoSEQ multiplex PCR; TCRdb stores in-frame clones only, minus some. The table includes some 38,000 clones, around 93% detected once. The source material was CD4+ T cells from peripheral blood mononuclear cells, sampled in the second trimester of pregnancy. The receptors originated from a female donor with multiple sclerosis, enrolled in a pregnancy study. CDR3s include the opening cysteine and the closing phenylalanine or tryptophan. The D gene is left open where the match is weak. The size field is filled for only some rows; it gives once, few, many or a size class.

clone_size: NA; v_call: TRBV5-1; j_call: TRBJ1-1; d_call: NA; cdr3_nt: TGCGCCAGCAGCCCATGGGCCCTGAACACTGAAGCTTTCTTT; cdr3_aa: CASSPWALNTEAFF
clone_size: NA; v_call: TRBV6-4; j_call: TRBJ2-7; d_call: NA; cdr3_nt: TGTGCCAGCAGGGTACTATTCGAGCAGTACTTC; cdr3_aa: CASRVLFEQYF
clone_size: NA; v_call: TRBV30; j_call: TRBJ2-7; d_call: NA; cdr3_nt: TGTGCCTGGACCCCGGGAGTGCCCCCCCACGAGCAGTACTTC; cdr3_aa: CAWTPGVPPHEQYF
clone_size: NA; v_call: TRBV19; j_call: TRBJ2-5; d_call: TRBD2; cdr3_nt: TGTGCCAGTAGTATAGATCTTGGGGGGGTCGGTTACGAGACCCAGTACTTC; cdr3_aa: CASSIDLGGVGYETQYF
clone_size: NA; v_call: TRBV29-1; j_call: TRBJ1-3; d_call: TRBD1; cdr3_nt: TGCAGCGCCCGACAGGGCGGCAACACCATATATTTT; cdr3_aa: CSARQGGNTIYF
clone_size: once; v_call: TRBV27; j_call: TRBJ2-2; d_call: NA; cdr3_nt: TGTGCCAGCAGTTTAGCGGGGGCGGGAATCGACACCGGGGAGCTGTTTTTT; cdr3_aa: CASSLAGAGIDTGELFF
clone_size: NA; v_call: TRBV7-9; j_call: TRBJ1-1; d_call: TRBD1; cdr3_nt: TGTGCCAGCAGCTGGGACAGCGGATATGAAGCTTTCTTT; cdr3_aa: CASSWDSGYEAFF
clone_size: NA; v_call: TRBV6-5; j_call: TRBJ1-1; d_call: TRBD1; cdr3_nt: TGTGCCAGCAGTTACGCGACAGGGGCTCCCACTGAAGCTTTCTTT; cdr3_aa: CASSYATGAPTEAFF
clone_size: NA; v_call: TRBV5-1; j_call: TRBJ2-1; d_call: NA; cdr3_nt: TGCGCCAGCAGCTTGGCCGGCGGTGAGCAGTTCTTC; cdr3_aa: CASSLAGGEQFF
clone_size: NA; v_call: TRBV27; j_call: TRBJ2-7; d_call: TRBD1; cdr3_nt: TGTGCCAGCAGTTTTTATGGACAGGGTAGATACGAGCAGTACTTC; cdr3_aa: CASSFYGQGRYEQYF
clone_size: few; v_call: TRBV27; j_call: TRBJ1-2; d_call: TRBD1; cdr3_nt: TGTGCCAGCAGGGGGACAGGGCGAGGGTATGGCTACACCTTC; cdr3_aa: CASRGTGRGYGYTF
clone_size: NA; v_call: TRBV19; j_call: TRBJ1-1; d_call: NA; cdr3_nt: TGTGCCAGTAGTATAGCCAGGGGCACTGAAGCTTTCTTT; cdr3_aa: CASSIARGTEAFF
clone_size: NA; v_call: TRBV27; j_call: TRBJ2-5; d_call: TRBD2; cdr3_nt: TGTGCCAGCAGTCCGACCCGGACTATGACTAGCGGGAGAAAAGAGACCCAGTACTTC; cdr3_aa: CASSPTRTMTSGRKETQYF
clone_size: NA; v_call: TRBV2; j_call: TRBJ2-7; d_call: NA; cdr3_nt: TGTGCCAGCAGTGAAGCGAGGGAGCAGTACTTC; cdr3_aa: CASSEAREQYF
clone_size: NA; v_call: TRBV18; j_call: TRBJ1-1; d_call: TRBD1; cdr3_nt: TGTGCCAGCTCACCGACAGGGGATGGGACTGAAGCTTTCTTT; cdr3_aa: CASSPTGDGTEAFF
clone_size: NA; v_call: TRBV6-6; j_call: TRBJ2-5; d_call: NA; cdr3_nt: TGTGCCAGCAGTTACTCAGAAGGGGCGGAGACCCAGTACTTC; cdr3_aa: CASSYSEGAETQYF
clone_size: NA; v_call: TRBV14; j_call: TRBJ2-5; d_call: NA; cdr3_nt: TGTGCCAGCAGCCAAGAGGCAGGCACAGGGACCCAGTACTTC; cdr3_aa: CASSQEAGTGTQYF
clone_size: NA; v_call: TRBV9; j_call: TRBJ1-1; d_call: NA; cdr3_nt: TGTGCCAGCAGCGCCGACCCCCGGGGGGGCTGGACTGAAGCTTTCTTT; cdr3_aa: CASSADPRGGWTEAFF
clone_size: once; v_call: TRBV7-6; j_call: TRBJ2-7; d_call: TRBD2; cdr3_nt: TGTGCCAGCAGCCCCGGTAGCGGGGGTTACGAGCAGTACTTC; cdr3_aa: CASSPGSGGYEQYF
clone_size: NA; v_call: TRBV5-1; j_call: TRBJ1-1; d_call: NA; cdr3_nt: TGCGCCAGCAGGTCGCAGGGTCAGAACACTGAAGCTTTCTTT; cdr3_aa: CASRSQGQNTEAFF
clone_size: once; v_call: TRBV2; j_call: TRBJ1-4; d_call: TRBD1; cdr3_nt: TGTGCCAGCAGTGTACAGGGGGCAAATGAAAAACTGTTTTTT; cdr3_aa: CASSVQGANEKLFF
clone_size: NA; v_call: TRBV11-2; j_call: TRBJ2-1; d_call: TRBD2; cdr3_nt: TGTGCCAGCAGCCGACTAGCGGGAGCCCCTAGTTACAATGAGCAGTTCTTC; cdr3_aa: CASSRLAGAPSYNEQFF
clone_size: once; v_call: TRBV30; j_call: TRBJ1-3; d_call: NA; cdr3_nt: TGTGCCTCAGGAACACATGGAAACACCATATATTTT; cdr3_aa: CASGTHGNTIYF
clone_size: NA; v_call: TRBV11-2; j_call: TRBJ1-2; d_call: NA; cdr3_nt: TGTGCCAGCAGCTTAGATGCAGTCTATGGCTACACCTTC; cdr3_aa: CASSLDAVYGYTF
clone_size: NA; v_call: TRBV4-1; j_call: TRBJ1-3; d_call: NA; cdr3_nt: TGCGCCAGCAGCCAAGAAGGGGGGGGGATATCTGGAAACACCATATATTTT; cdr3_aa: CASSQEGGGISGNTIYF
clone_size: NA; v_call: TRBV28; j_call: TRBJ2-3; d_call: NA; cdr3_nt: TGTGCCAGCACCACGGGCCAGGGAAGCGGCACAGATACGCAGTATTTT; cdr3_aa: CASTTGQGSGTDTQYF
clone_size: NA; v_call: TRBV29-1; j_call: TRBJ2-1; d_call: TRBD1; cdr3_nt: TGCAGCGTTGTGTCTCCCGTAGGGGGCACTTTGGATGAGCAGTTCTTC; cdr3_aa: CSVVSPVGGTLDEQFF
clone_size: NA; v_call: TRBV6-5; j_call: TRBJ1-5; d_call: NA; cdr3_nt: TGTGCCAGCAGGGAATTGGAGAGCAATCAGCCCCAGCATTTT; cdr3_aa: CASRELESNQPQHF
clone_size: NA; v_call: TRBV28; j_call: TRBJ2-7; d_call: NA; cdr3_nt: TGTGCCAGCACCGTACAGGGACCCTACGAGCAGTACTTC; cdr3_aa: CASTVQGPYEQYF
clone_size: NA; v_call: TRBV6-5; j_call: TRBJ1-2; d_call: NA; cdr3_nt: TGTGCCAGCAGATCAGGGATTCGCGGCTACACCTTC; cdr3_aa: CASRSGIRGYTF
clone_size: NA; v_call: TRBV7-2; j_call: TRBJ1-2; d_call: NA; cdr3_nt: TGTGCCAGCAGCTTAAACAGGGCCCACTATGGCTACACCTTC; cdr3_aa: CASSLNRAHYGYTF
clone_size: NA; v_call: TRBV2; j_call: TRBJ1-1; d_call: TRBD1; cdr3_nt: TGTGCCAGCAGTGGGACAGGGGGCCAAGCTTTCTTT; cdr3_aa: CASSGTGGQAFF
clone_size: NA; v_call: TRBV28; j_call: TRBJ2-7; d_call: NA; cdr3_nt: TGTGCCAGCAGTTTTCTATCCACCCCCTCCTACGAGCAGTACTTC; cdr3_aa: CASSFLSTPSYEQYF
clone_size: few; v_call: TRBV19; j_call: TRBJ1-4; d_call: NA; cdr3_nt: TGTGCCAGTAGTATCGGAGGGGCGACAAATGAAAAACTGTTTTTT; cdr3_aa: CASSIGGATNEKLFF
clone_size: NA; v_call: TRBV6-1; j_call: TRBJ1-1; d_call: NA; cdr3_nt: TGTGCCAGCAGCCTTTACAGGCCAATGAACACTGAAGCTTTCTTT; cdr3_aa: CASSLYRPMNTEAFF
clone_size: NA; v_call: TRBV5-1; j_call: TRBJ1-1; d_call: NA; cdr3_nt: TGCGCCAGCAGCGCGAGCGGCGAGATCGAAGCTTTCTTT; cdr3_aa: CASSASGEIEAFF
clone_size: NA; v_call: TRBV5-4; j_call: TRBJ1-2; d_call: NA; cdr3_nt: TGTGCCAGCAGCTTCCCTACGGACTATGGCTACACCTTC; cdr3_aa: CASSFPTDYGYTF
clone_size: NA; v_call: TRBV4-2; j_call: TRBJ2-1; d_call: TRBD1; cdr3_nt: TGTGCCAGCAGCCACCAGAGGGGACAGGGAGGGGGCAATGAGCAGTTCTTC; cdr3_aa: CASSHQRGQGGGNEQFF
clone_size: NA; v_call: TRBV6-5; j_call: TRBJ2-7; d_call: NA; cdr3_nt: TGTGCCAGCAGTTCCCCCCACAGGGTACACGAGCAGTACTTC; cdr3_aa: CASSSPHRVHEQYF
clone_size: NA; v_call: TRBV28; j_call: TRBJ2-2; d_call: TRBD2; cdr3_nt: TGTGCCAGCAGTTTATCACTAGCGGGCCCCAGGGGGGAGCTGTTTTTT; cdr3_aa: CASSLSLAGPRGELFF
clone_size: NA; v_call: TRBV27; j_call: TRBJ1-2; d_call: NA; cdr3_nt: TGTGCCAGCAGTCCTATTGGAGACAGTGGCTACACCTTC; cdr3_aa: CASSPIGDSGYTF
clone_size: NA; v_call: TRBV7-3; j_call: TRBJ1-2; d_call: NA; cdr3_nt: TGTGCCAGCAGCTTAACGAGGGAAGCTAACTATGGCTACACCTTC; cdr3_aa: CASSLTREANYGYTF
clone_size: NA; v_call: TRBV5-1; j_call: TRBJ1-1; d_call: NA; cdr3_nt: TGCGCCAGCAGCCCCCTTATGACAGGACCGAACACTGAAGCTTTCTTT; cdr3_aa: CASSPLMTGPNTEAFF
clone_size: once; v_call: TRBV5-1; j_call: TRBJ1-2; d_call: NA; cdr3_nt: TGCGCCAGCAGCAAGGGGGACAACTATGGCTACACCTTC; cdr3_aa: CASSKGDNYGYTF
clone_size: NA; v_call: TRBV18; j_call: TRBJ2-2; d_call: NA; cdr3_nt: TGTGCCAGCTCACCACCATGGCTAGCACTGAACACCGGGGAGCTGTTTTTT; cdr3_aa: CASSPPWLALNTGELFF
clone_size: NA; v_call: TRBV9; j_call: TRBJ2-5; d_call: TRBD2; cdr3_nt: TGTGCCAGCAGCGTAGGCTCAGCGGGGTCGGTCCGAACCCAGTACTTC; cdr3_aa: CASSVGSAGSVRTQYF
clone_size: NA; v_call: TRBV4-1; j_call: TRBJ2-2; d_call: TRBD2; cdr3_nt: TGCGCCAGCAGCCAAACGGGAGGACTAGCGGCCGGGGAGCTGTTTTTT; cdr3_aa: CASSQTGGLAAGELFF
clone_size: NA; v_call: TRBV5-4; j_call: TRBJ1-1; d_call: TRBD1; cdr3_nt: TGTGCCAGCAGCCAAATACAGGGGATTAACACTGAAGCTTTCTTT; cdr3_aa: CASSQIQGINTEAFF
clone_size: NA; v_call: TRBV13; j_call: TRBJ2-7; d_call: TRBD1; cdr3_nt: TGTGCCAGCAGCCGGGACAGGAGCTCCTACGAGCAGTACTTC; cdr3_aa: CASSRDRSSYEQYF
clone_size: NA; v_call: TRBV13; j_call: TRBJ1-1; d_call: NA; cdr3_nt: TGTGCCAGCAGCTTAACTCCCCGCAGGGAAGACACTGAAGCTTTCTTT; cdr3_aa: CASSLTPRREDTEAFF
clone_size: NA; v_call: TRBV16; j_call: TRBJ1-5; d_call: NA; cdr3_nt: TGTGCCAGCAGCCAACAGGGGCTAAGGACCCAGCATTTT; cdr3_aa: CASSQQGLRTQHF
clone_size: NA; v_call: TRBV30; j_call: TRBJ1-2; d_call: NA; cdr3_nt: TGTGCCTGGGGGGGCGAGGCGCCACTTAAGTATGGCTACACCTTC; cdr3_aa: CAWGGEAPLKYGYTF
clone_size: NA; v_call: TRBV14; j_call: TRBJ2-3; d_call: NA; cdr3_nt: TGTGCCAGCAGCCTCCTAGGTCCCTCTACGCAGTATTTT; cdr3_aa: CASSLLGPSTQYF
clone_size: NA; v_call: TRBV7-2; j_call: TRBJ1-2; d_call: TRBD1; cdr3_nt: TGTGCCAGCAGCTTCTTGGGGACAGGGGCTGCTAGCTATGGCTACACCTTC; cdr3_aa: CASSFLGTGAASYGYTF
clone_size: NA; v_call: TRBV7-9; j_call: TRBJ2-7; d_call: NA; cdr3_nt: TGTGCCAGCAGCTTAGAAGCCCTAGTGCGTGACTTC; cdr3_aa: CASSLEALVRDF
clone_size: NA; v_call: TRBV7-9; j_call: TRBJ2-2; d_call: NA; cdr3_nt: TGTGCCAGCAGCTTAGGGGTGGGGGCCGACACCGGGGAGCTGTTTTTT; cdr3_aa: CASSLGVGADTGELFF